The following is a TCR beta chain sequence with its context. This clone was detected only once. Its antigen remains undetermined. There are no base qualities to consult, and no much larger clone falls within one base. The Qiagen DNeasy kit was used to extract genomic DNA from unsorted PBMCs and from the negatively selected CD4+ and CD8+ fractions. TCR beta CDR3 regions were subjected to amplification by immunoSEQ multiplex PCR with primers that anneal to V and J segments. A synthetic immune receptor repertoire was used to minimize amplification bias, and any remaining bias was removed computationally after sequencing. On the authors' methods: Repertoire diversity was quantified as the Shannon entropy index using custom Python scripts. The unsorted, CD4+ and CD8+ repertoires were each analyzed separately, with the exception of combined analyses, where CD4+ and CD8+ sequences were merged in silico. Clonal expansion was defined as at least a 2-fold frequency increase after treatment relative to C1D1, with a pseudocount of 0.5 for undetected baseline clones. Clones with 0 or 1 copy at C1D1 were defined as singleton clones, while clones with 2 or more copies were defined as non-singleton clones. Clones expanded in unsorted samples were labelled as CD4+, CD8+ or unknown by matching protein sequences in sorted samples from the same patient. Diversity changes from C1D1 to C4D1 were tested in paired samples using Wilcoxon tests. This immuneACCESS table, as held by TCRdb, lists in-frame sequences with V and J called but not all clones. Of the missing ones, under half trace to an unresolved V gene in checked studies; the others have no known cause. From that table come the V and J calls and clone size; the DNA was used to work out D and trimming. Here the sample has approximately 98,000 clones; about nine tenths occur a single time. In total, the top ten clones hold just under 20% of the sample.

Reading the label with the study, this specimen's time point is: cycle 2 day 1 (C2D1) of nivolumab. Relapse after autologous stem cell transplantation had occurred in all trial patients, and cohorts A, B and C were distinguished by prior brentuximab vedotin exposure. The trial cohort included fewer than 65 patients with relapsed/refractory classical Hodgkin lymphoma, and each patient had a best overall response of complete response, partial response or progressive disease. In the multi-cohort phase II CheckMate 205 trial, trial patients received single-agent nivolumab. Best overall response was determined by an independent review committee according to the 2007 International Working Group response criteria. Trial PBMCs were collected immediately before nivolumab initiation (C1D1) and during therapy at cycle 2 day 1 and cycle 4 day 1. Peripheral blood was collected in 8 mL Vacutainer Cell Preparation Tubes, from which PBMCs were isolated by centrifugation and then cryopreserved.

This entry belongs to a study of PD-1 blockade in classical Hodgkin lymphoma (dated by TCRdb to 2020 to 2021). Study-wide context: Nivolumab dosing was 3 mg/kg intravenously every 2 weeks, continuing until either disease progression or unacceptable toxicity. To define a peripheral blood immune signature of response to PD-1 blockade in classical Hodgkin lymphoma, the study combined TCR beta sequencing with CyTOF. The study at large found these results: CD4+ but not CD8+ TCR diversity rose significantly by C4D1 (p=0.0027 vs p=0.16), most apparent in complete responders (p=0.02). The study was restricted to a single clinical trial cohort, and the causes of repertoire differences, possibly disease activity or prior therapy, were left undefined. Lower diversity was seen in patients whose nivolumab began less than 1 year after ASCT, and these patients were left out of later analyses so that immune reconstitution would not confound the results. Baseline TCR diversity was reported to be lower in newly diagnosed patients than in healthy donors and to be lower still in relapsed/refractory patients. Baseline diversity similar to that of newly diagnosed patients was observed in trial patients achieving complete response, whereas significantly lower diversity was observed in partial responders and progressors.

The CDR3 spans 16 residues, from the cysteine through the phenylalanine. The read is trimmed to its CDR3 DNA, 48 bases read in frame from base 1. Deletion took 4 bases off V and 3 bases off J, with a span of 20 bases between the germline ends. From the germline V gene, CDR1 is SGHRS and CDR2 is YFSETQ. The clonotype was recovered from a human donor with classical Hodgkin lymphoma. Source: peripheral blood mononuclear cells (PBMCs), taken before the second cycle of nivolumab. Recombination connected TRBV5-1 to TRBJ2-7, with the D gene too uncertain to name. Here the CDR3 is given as CASSPIPGGSNYEQYF. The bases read TGCGCCAGCAGCCCGATTCCTGGTGGCAGCAACTACGAGCAGTACTTC.